This T cell receptor beta chain is drawn from a study of PD-1 blockade in classical Hodgkin lymphoma. The CDR3 runs 13 residues. V was pared by 2 bases and J by 8 bases, with 9 bases between. In germline, CDR1 is MNHEY, CDR2 SVGAGI. Every patient relapsed after autologous stem cell transplantation, and brentuximab vedotin exposure varied. With respect to this clone: The antigen is undetermined.

Findings of the study overall: Lower baseline TCR diversity was reported for newly diagnosed patients than for healthy donors. CD4+ TCR diversity, unlike CD8+, rose significantly by C4D1.

Data came from immunoSEQ multiplex PCR; TCRdb stores just in-frame clones and leaves some out. This sample has tens of thousands of clones, with roughly 80% found just once. Here the sequenced sample was peripheral blood mononuclear cells (PBMCs), taken at baseline. The TCR comes from a human donor with classical Hodgkin lymphoma. V and J are TRBV6-5 and TRBJ2-2; no firm D call. CDR3 region: CASSYTMGGELFF. The CDR3 bases are TGTGCCAGCAGTTACACCATGGGAGGGGAGCTGTTTTTT.